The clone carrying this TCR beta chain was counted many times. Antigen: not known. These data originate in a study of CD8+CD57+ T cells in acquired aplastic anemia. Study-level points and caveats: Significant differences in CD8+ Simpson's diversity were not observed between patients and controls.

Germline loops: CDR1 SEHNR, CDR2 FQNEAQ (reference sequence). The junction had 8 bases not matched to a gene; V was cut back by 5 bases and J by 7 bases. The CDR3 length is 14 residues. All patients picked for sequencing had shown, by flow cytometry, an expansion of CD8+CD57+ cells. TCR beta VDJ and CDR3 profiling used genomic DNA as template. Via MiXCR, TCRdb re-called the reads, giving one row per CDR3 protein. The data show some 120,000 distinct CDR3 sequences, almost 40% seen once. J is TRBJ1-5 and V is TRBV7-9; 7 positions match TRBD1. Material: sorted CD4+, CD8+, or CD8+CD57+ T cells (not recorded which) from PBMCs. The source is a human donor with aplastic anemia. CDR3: CASSPTGDGQPQHF. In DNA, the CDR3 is TGTGCCAGCAGCCCTACAGGGGACGGCCAGCCCCAGCATTTT.